Below are 22 T cell receptor beta chains sequenced from a single sample in a study of T cell repertoires in cytomegalovirus infection. TCRdb analysed the reads with MiXCR anew, one entry per CDR3 protein. The table shows about 180,000 distinct CDR3 sequences, with about an eighth occurring only once. The sequenced sample was PBMCs. The origin of the receptors is a human donor in good health (CMV status not recorded). Some clones in this sample may be carry-over from other donors' samples.

The chain employs TRBV28 and TRBJ2-3; TRBD2 might be the D (6 bases). Germline CDR1 and CDR2: MDHEN and SYDVKM. With 8 bases removed from V and 2 bases from J, the gap between germline ends came to 14 bases. CDR3 length: 14 residues. The CDR3 DNA sequence: TGTGCCAGCCACCCAGCGGGCCTCACAGATACGCAGTATTTT. Translation gives CASHPAGLTDTQYF.

This chain connects TRBV7-9 to TRBJ1-2, with TRBD1 identical over 10 bases. Germline trimming cut 3 bases from V and 7 bases from J; bases unmatched to any gene: 5. The germline CDR1 and CDR2 sequences are SEHNR and FQNEAQ (reference sequence). The CDR3 is 14 amino acids. The chain's CDR3 is CASSFDRGQFGYTF. CDR3 bases: TGTGCCAGCAGCTTCGACAGGGGGCAATTTGGCTACACCTTC.

V gene TRBV7-3 combines with J gene TRBJ1-1, with a possible D match to TRBD1 (5 bases). The germline V gene has CDR1 SGHTA and CDR2 FQGTGA. This CDR3 contains 14 residues. V was trimmed by 4 bases and J by 0 bases, leaving 9 bases between them. The CDR3 region is CASSSGLMNTEAFF. DNA of the CDR3: TGTGCCAGCAGCTCGGGACTGATGAACACTGAAGCTTTCTTT.

This clonotype was seen more than once but under ten times. The gene calls are TRBV15 and TRBJ2-6; the D is unclear. The CDR3 length is 16 residues. The germline V gene encodes CDR1 LNHNV and CDR2 YYDKDF (reference sequence). V dropped 8 bases and J dropped 0 bases, with 14 bases sitting between them. This chain's CDR3 is CATAYPGPSGANVLTF. As DNA, the CDR3 is TGTGCCACCGCCTACCCGGGCCCCTCTGGGGCCAACGTCCTGACTTTC. Based on the CDR3 plus reference TRBV15 and TRBJ2-6, the full variable domain is DAMVIQNPRYQVTQFGKPVTLSCSQTLNHNVMYWYQQKSSQAPKLLFHYYDKDFNNEADTPDNFQSRRPNTSFCFLDIRSPGLGDTAMYLCATAYPGPSGANVLTFGAGSRLTVL.

The sample holds a few counts of this clonotype. The CDR3 sequence: CASSPETYNEQFF. The CDR3 DNA reads TGTGCCAGCAGCCCTGAGACCTACAATGAGCAGTTCTTC. The chain joins TRBV9 to TRBJ2-1; D uncertain. Germline CDR1 SGDLS, CDR2 YYNGEE. CDR3 length: 13 amino acids. Deletions cut 4 bases from V and 2 bases from J, with 7 bases between.

This rearrangement joins TRBV27 to TRBJ2-1; no reliable D call. This CDR3 comprises 16 residues. In germline, CDR1 is MNHEY, CDR2 SMNVEV (reference sequence). Deletions cut 6 bases from V and 8 bases from J, with 23 bases between. The CDR3 nucleotides are TGTGCCAGCAGCCTACTTAAGACACTAAGGTCCGATGAGCAGTTCTTC. It is translated as CASSLLKTLRSDEQFF.

There are a few counts of this clonotype. A much larger clonotype is one base distant, so this may be a read error. This rearrangement joins TRBV28 to TRBJ2-3, with 9 bases lining up with TRBD2. There are 14 residues in the CDR3. Losses at the gene ends were 2 bases for V and 4 bases for J; bases not matched to a gene: 1. Germline V gene data show CDR1 as MDHEN and CDR2 as SYDVKM. The CDR3 reads CASSLAGGADTQYF. The CDR3, as DNA: TGTGCCAGCAGTTTAGCGGGAGGGGCAGATACGCAGTATTTT.

The genes are TRBV7-2 and TRBJ2-2; the match to TRBD2 covers 11 bases. V gave up 2 bases and J gave up 7 bases; unmatched junction bases: 12. The germline CDR1 and CDR2 sequences are SGHTA and FQGNSA. The CDR3 has 18 residues. CDR3 nucleotide sequence: TGTGCCAGCAGCTTATACCGCCGACTAGCGGGATTAAGCGGGGAGCTGTTTTTT. This encodes CASSLYRRLAGLSGELFF. The full variable domain, completed using reference TRBV7-2 and TRBJ2-2, is GAGVSQSPSNKVTEKGKDVELRCDPISGHTALYWYRQSLGQGLEFLIYFQGNSAPDKSGLPSDRFSAERTGGSVSTLTIQRTQQEDSAVYLCASSLYRRLAGLSGELFFGEGSRLTVL.

This clonotype was found a few times. V gene TRBV20-1 combines with J gene TRBJ2-1, with 13 positions matching TRBD2. V was clipped by 6 bases and J by 6 bases; unmatched bases: 17. The CDR3 is 18 residues long. Per germline, CDR1 DFQATT and CDR2 SNEGSKA (reference sequence). The CDR3 spells CSATGGLAGEGLSNEQFF. The CDR3 nucleotides are TGCAGTGCCACGGGCGGACTAGCGGGAGAAGGCCTCTCCAATGAGCAGTTCTTC.

This clonotype was counted ten times or more. The genes are TRBV7-2 and TRBJ2-7, with 10 positions matching TRBD2. Per germline, CDR1 SGHTA and CDR2 FQGNSA. The CDR3 has 16 residues. V trimming: 1 base; J trimming: 5 bases; junction bases outside the gene matches: 8. The CDR3 here is CASSLGALAGSDEQYF. The CDR3 DNA sequence: TGTGCCAGCAGCTTAGGGGCACTAGCGGGATCCGACGAGCAGTACTTC.

This clonotype came up a few times. The chain couples TRBV29-1 to TRBJ1-2; 7 nucleotides line up with TRBD1. CDR3 length equals 13 residues. V lost 5 bases, J lost 4 bases, and 7 bases stayed unmatched. Looked up from germline, CDR1 is SQVTM and CDR2 is ANQGSEA. The CDR3 nucleotides are TGCAGCGTTCGGACAGGAATCACCTATGGCTACACCTTC. Protein: CSVRTGITYGYTF.

DNA for the CDR3: TGCGCCAGCAGCTTGGGGGCAGGCGCCTATGGCTACACCTTC. Translating it yields CASSLGAGAYGYTF. The gene calls are TRBV5-1 and TRBJ1-2; D not resolved. Trimming removed 0 bases at V and 4 bases at J, with 10 bases between. This CDR3 contains 14 residues. Per the germline V gene, CDR1 is SGHRS and CDR2 is YFSETQ.

Ten or more counts support this clonotype. The chain combines TRBV7-2 with TRBJ2-5; D unresolved. The CDR3 runs to 14 residues. Germline lookup yields CDR1 SGHTA and CDR2 FQGNSA. V dropped 2 bases and J dropped 1 base, with 8 bases sitting between them. For the CDR3, the DNA is TGTGCCAGCAGCTTAAAACGGATCCAAGAGACCCAGTACTTC. This translates into CASSLKRIQETQYF.

This clonotype showed up many times. The V and J genes are TRBV7-3 and TRBJ2-1, with 8 positions matching TRBD1. V was pared by 5 bases and J by 0 bases, with 0 bases of the junction left unmatched. The CDR3 is made up of 14 amino acids. Germline CDR1 reads SGHTA; CDR2 reads FQGTGA. The DNA for the CDR3 is TGTGCCAGCAGCGGACAGGGCTCCTACAATGAGCAGTTCTTC. Protein sequence: CASSGQGSYNEQFF.

This clonotype was picked up many times. The J gene is TRBJ1-2, the V gene TRBV12-3 or TRBV12-4; perhaps TRBD1 as D (6 bases). V was trimmed by 5 bases and J by 4 bases, leaving 23 bases between them. This CDR3 spans 17 amino acids. In DNA, the CDR3 is TGTGCCAGCAGTCGGGGGGGGGGCACGGCCCCTCTCTATGGCTACACCTTC. Translating gives CASSRGGGTAPLYGYTF.

This clonotype was recorded a few times. The V and J genes are TRBV4-1 and TRBJ2-4, with 8 bases fitting TRBD1. Germline V CDR1 and CDR2: MGHRA, YSYEKL. Losses at the gene ends were 0 bases for V and 1 base for J; bases not matched to a gene: 5. CDR3 size: 17 residues. The DNA for the CDR3 is TGCGCCAGCAGCCAAGATCAGGGGGCGCGGGCCAAAAACATTCAGTACTTC. It codes for CASSQDQGARAKNIQYF.

This clonotype was found many times. The CDR3 DNA is TGTGCCAGCAGCTACGGGGCAGGGCCTGGAAACACCATATATTTT. Encoded protein: CASSYGAGPGNTIYF. The chain joins TRBV7-2 to TRBJ1-3, with D perhaps TRBD1 (5 bases). V was cut by 4 bases and J by 2 bases, with 12 bases left in between. CDR1 and CDR2 from the germline V gene are SGHTA and FQGNSA. The CDR3 is 15 amino acids.

The V call is TRBV28, the J call TRBJ2-7, with TRBD2 matching over 11 bases. CDR3 size: 13 residues. Germline V lookup: CDR1 MDHEN, CDR2 SYDVKM. The V segment lost 10 bases and the J segment 4 bases; nucleotides outside the gene matches: 6. In nucleotides, the CDR3 is TGTGCCACTCAGGGACTAGCGGTTTACGAGCAGTACTTC. Its protein is CATQGLAVYEQYF.

This clonotype came up many times. The chain combines TRBV7-2 with TRBJ2-7; 7 bases are shared with TRBD1. The CDR3 loop spans 15 amino acids. The V segment lost 0 bases and the J segment 2 bases; nucleotides outside the gene matches: 4. Per germline, CDR1 SGHTA and CDR2 FQGNSA. The CDR3 sequence is CASSLATGLTYEQYF. CDR3 in DNA: TGTGCCAGCAGCTTAGCGACAGGGCTGACCTACGAGCAGTACTTC.

V is TRBV4-3 and J is TRBJ2-6; D not resolved. CDR1 and CDR2 from the germline V gene are LGHNA and YSLEER. Trimming took 0 bases from V and 2 from J, leaving 11 bases between them. This CDR3 is built from 17 residues. CDR3 nucleotides: TGCGCCAGCAGCCAAGAAGTTTCTAGAGCTGGGGCCAACGTCCTGACTTTC. Amino acids: CASSQEVSRAGANVLTF.

V and J are TRBV10-3 and TRBJ2-7; TRBD2 matches 13 bases. The CDR3 consists of 16 residues. The V gene end was trimmed by 2 bases and the J gene end by 2 bases; junction bases not matched to a gene: 3. Germline assignment: CDR1 ENHRY and CDR2 SYGVKD. CDR3 bases: TGTGCCATCAGTGAGCGACTAGCGGGAGGTACCTACGAGCAGTACTTC. Translating it yields CAISERLAGGTYEQYF.

The CDR3 is CASLRIADSSYEQYF. The CDR3 region has the DNA TGTGCCAGCCTCCGAATAGCGGATAGCTCCTACGAGCAGTACTTC. The rearrangement joins TRBV6-2 or TRBV6-3 to TRBJ2-7; D possibly corresponds to TRBD2 (6 bases). V was pared by 8 bases and J by 0 bases, with 17 bases between. In germline, CDR1 is MNHEY, CDR2 SVGEGT. This CDR3 is built from 15 residues.